This TCR beta chain was sequenced for a study of OX40 agonist ivuxolimab in advanced cancers. General study points: The CD4+ and CD8+ T cells in the blood had expanded clonally by week 6 at 0.1 to 3.0 mg/kg. Normalized T-cell clonal expansion was also low in some nonresponders.

Baseline was the first blood sampling point, followed by cycle 4 day 1 and cycle 7 day 1. Profiled with immunoSEQ multiplex PCR; TCRdb holds only in-frame clones, not every one. The sample has around 72,000 clones; about nine tenths are singletons. The CDR3 consists of 11 residues. V lost 2 bases, J lost 6 bases, and 5 bases lay in between. CDR1 is LGHNT and CDR2 is FRNRAP in the germline V gene. About this clone itself: Its antigen is still unknown.

The sample consisted of CD4+ or CD8+ T cells sorted from blood, taken in a trial of the OX40 agonist ivuxolimab. The sequence was collected from an adult with an advanced solid tumor such as melanoma, head and neck, liver or kidney cancer. This sequence joins TRBV12-5 and TRBJ2-7; D remains unclear. In DNA, the CDR3 is TGTGCTAGTGGTTTGTTCCGCGAGCAGTACTTC. Protein sequence: CASGLFREQYF.